The TCR beta chain described here comes from a study of vaccination and CD4 T cells after COVID-19. Study summary: Two-dose vaccination with either BNT162b2 or mRNA-1273 was given to participants. The stimulating agents, overlapping spike peptides, came from SARS-CoV-2, HCoV-NL63, HCoV-OC43 and HCoV-229E. Study-wide results and limits: Convalescent patients' median share of reactive clones seen only post-vaccination was about 86%.

With the Oncomine TCR Beta short-read assay, DNA from cultured CD4+ T cells was sequenced. The authors extracted genomic DNA from cultured CD4+ T cells. TCRdb re-called the PCR reads through MiXCR, storing one row per CDR3 protein. This sample carries around 4,000 distinct CDR3 sequences, about 21% of them seen once, and the ten largest clones take about 15%. The treatment here: roughly 10-day PBMC culture with coronavirus spike peptide pools or control peptides (ViraFEST assay). About this clonotype itself: Its target is unknown.

Germline V lookup: CDR1 DFQATT, CDR2 SNEGSKA (reference sequence). The CDR3 is made up of 14 amino acids. Trimming removed 3 bases at V and 0 bases at J, with 12 bases between. What was sequenced was CD4+ T cells from blood, cultured in vitro. The rearrangement uses TRBV20-1 and TRBJ2-7, with TRBD2 as a possible D gene (5 bases). The source is a human donor who had recovered from COVID-19. The CDR3 coding sequence is TGCAGTGCTAGCTCCCCCCGGGACTCCTACGAGCAGTACTTC. Residues: CSASSPRDSYEQYF.